One sample yielded the 14 T cell receptor beta chains listed below, sequenced in a study of cytomegalovirus exposure and HLA in healthy donors. Primers: 60 Vbeta forward and 13 Jbeta reverse. Using immunoSEQ multiplex PCR, the repertoire was profiled, and TCRdb retains in-frame clones only, with some absent. Of 200,000 to 250,000 clones listed, roughly three quarters are singletons. What was sequenced was PBMCs. These TCRs come from a middle-aged man in good health and CMV-seronegative.

CDR3 DNA sequence: TGTGCCAGCAGCTTAGCGCCCGGGACAGGGGGATTTAATGAAAAACTGTTTTTT. It encodes CASSLAPGTGGFNEKLFF. The chain is built from TRBV7-9 and TRBJ1-4; 11 nucleotides match TRBD1. The CDR3 totals 18 residues. Germline V gene data show CDR1 as SEHNR and CDR2 as FQNEAQ (reference sequence). The trim removed 0 bases at V and 4 bases at J, leaving 7 bases unmatched.

V and J are TRBV18 and TRBJ2-2; TRBD2 matches 9 bases. The CDR3 has 16 amino acids. The J segment lost 4 bases and the V segment lost 3 bases, leaving 6 bases of the junction unmatched. CDR1 KGHSH and CDR2 LQKENI come from the germline V gene. The CDR3 DNA sequence: TGTGCCAGCTCACCTGTAGCGGGAGTTGTCACCGGGGAGCTGTTTTTT. Amino acid sequence: CASSPVAGVVTGELFF.

The J gene is TRBJ1-2, the V gene TRBV15, with TRBD1 matching 11 bases. The CDR3 covers 18 residues. V was clipped by 2 bases and J by 7 bases; unmatched bases: 15. Germline values: CDR1 LNHNV, CDR2 YYDKDF (reference sequence). The CDR3 loop reads CATSRCNLSGTGGLGYTF. The CDR3 bases are TGTGCCACCAGCAGATGTAATCTATCCGGGACAGGGGGGCTTGGCTACACCTTC. The full variable domain, with the rest looked up from reference TRBV15 and TRBJ1-2, is DAMVIQNPRYQVTQFGKPVTLSCSQTLNHNVMYWYQQKSSQAPKLLFHYYDKDFNNEADTPDNFQSRRPNTSFCFLDIRSPGLGDTAMYLCATSRCNLSGTGGLGYTFGSGTRLTVV.

This clone was counted a single time. V gene TRBV28 combines with J gene TRBJ2-7; 7 nucleotides agree with TRBD1. There are 16 residues in the CDR3. CDR1 is MDHEN, CDR2 SYDVKM, per germline. V was pared by 1 base and J by 0 bases, with 6 bases of the junction left unmatched. The CDR3 DNA reads TGTGCCAGCAGTTTATCCCCCAGGGGGAACTCCTACGAGCAGTACTTC. This encodes CASSLSPRGNSYEQYF.

The V gene is TRBV27, the J gene TRBJ2-7, with 9 positions matching TRBD2. V was pared by 3 bases and J by 2 bases, with 5 bases of the junction left unmatched. The germline gives CDR1 MNHEY, CDR2 SMNVEV (reference sequence). This CDR3 has 15 amino acids. CDR3 DNA sequence: TGTGCCAGCAGTTTGGGGCTAGCGGGAACCTACGAGCAGTACTTC. It yields the protein CASSLGLAGTYEQYF.

The rearrangement links TRBV11-2 to TRBJ1-2; TRBD1 aligns across 7 bases. J lost 8 bases, V lost 5 bases, and 11 bases had no gene match. The CDR3 consists of 14 residues. Germline assignment: CDR1 SGHAT and CDR2 FQNNGV. CDR3 coding DNA: TGTGCCAGCAGCCAGAGCCGGACAGGCGAAGGCTACACCTTC. This translates into CASSQSRTGEGYTF.

This chain connects TRBV5-1 to TRBJ1-4, with D tentatively TRBD1 (6 bases). Germline CDR1 and CDR2: SGHRS and YFSETQ. V lost 8 bases and J lost 12, with 26 bases in between. There are 15 residues in the CDR3. As DNA, the CDR3 is TGCGCCAGTAGCGCCGAGGGGACAAGTGTCGGAGAACTGTTTTTT. Translated, it gives CASSAEGTSVGELFF.

The chain joins TRBV5-6 to TRBJ2-7, with a tentative D call TRBD1 (5 bases). Germline assignment: CDR1 SGHDT and CDR2 YYEEEE. Trimming removed 6 bases at V and 0 bases at J, with 7 bases between. This CDR3 contains 12 residues. CDR3 region: CASTQGSYEQYF. Here the CDR3 DNA reads TGTGCCAGCACCCAGGGCTCCTACGAGCAGTACTTC.

Points on this clone: The sample contains more than one DNA sequence encoding this CDR3. V and J are TRBV28 and TRBJ2-1; D call uncertain. There are 12 residues in the CDR3. Between the trimmed V and J ends, which lost 3 bases and 4 bases, there was a span of 4 bases. Germline values: CDR1 MDHEN, CDR2 SYDVKM. CDR3: CASSLSYNEQFF. CDR3 nucleotide sequence: TGTGCCAGCAGTTTGAGTTACAATGAGCAGTTCTTC. The variable domain in full, with the rest retrieved from reference TRBV28 and TRBJ2-1, is DVKVTQSSRYLVKRTGEKVFLECVQDMDHENMFWYRQDPGLGLRLIYFSYDVKMKEKGDIPEGYSVSREKKERFSLILESASTNQTSMYLCASSLSYNEQFFGPGTRLTVL.

The genes are TRBV28 and TRBJ2-5; TRBD1 agrees at 10 bases. Germline lookup yields CDR1 MDHEN and CDR2 SYDVKM. The V gene end was trimmed by 5 bases and the J gene end by 4 bases; junction bases not matched to a gene: 10. The CDR3 is 16 residues long. The CDR3 DNA sequence: TGTGCCAGCAGTCCTCGGACAGGGGGTATGATAGAGACCCAGTACTTC. Its translation: CASSPRTGGMIETQYF.

This chain uses TRBV5-5 with TRBJ1-5, with 10 nucleotides matching TRBD1. Trimming cost V 3 bases and J 2 bases; bases outside gene matches: 5. Germline V CDR1 and CDR2: SGHKS, YYEKEE (reference sequence). The CDR3 totals 16 residues. CDR3 sequence (DNA): TGTGCCAGCAGCTCCGGGACAGGGGCCGGCAATCAGCCCCAGCATTTT. Its translation is CASSSGTGAGNQPQHF.

This clone has a handful of counts. V and J are TRBV5-4 and TRBJ2-7; 12 bases line up with TRBD1. V lost 4 bases to trimming and J lost 0 bases; unmatched junction nucleotides: 8. This CDR3 spans 17 amino acids. The germline gives CDR1 SGHNT, CDR2 YYREEE (reference sequence). The DNA for the CDR3 is TGTGCCAGCAGCCGGGACAGGGGGCCTAGCGGCTCCTACGAGCAGTACTTC. Protein sequence: CASSRDRGPSGSYEQYF.

V gene TRBV2 combines with J gene TRBJ1-5, with D unclear. V gave up 3 bases and J gave up 1 base, with 7 bases separating them. Germline V gene sequence: CDR1 SNHLY, CDR2 FYNNEI. The CDR3 runs to 14 residues. The CDR3 DNA is TGTGCCAGCAGTGACACATCCAGCAATCAGCCCCAGCATTTT. Its translation is CASSDTSSNQPQHF.

About this clone itself: The same CDR3 arises from other DNA sequences in this sample as well. The gene calls are TRBV29-1 and TRBJ2-5; 9 positions match TRBD2. Trimming removed 6 bases from V and 10 bases from J; junction bases left unmatched: 9. The CDR3 extends over 12 amino acids. Germline CDR1 is SQVTM and CDR2 is ANQGSEA. CDR3 coding DNA: TGCAGCGTCGGGGCGGGAGGGAGGGACCAGTACTTC. This gives the protein CSVGAGGRDQYF.